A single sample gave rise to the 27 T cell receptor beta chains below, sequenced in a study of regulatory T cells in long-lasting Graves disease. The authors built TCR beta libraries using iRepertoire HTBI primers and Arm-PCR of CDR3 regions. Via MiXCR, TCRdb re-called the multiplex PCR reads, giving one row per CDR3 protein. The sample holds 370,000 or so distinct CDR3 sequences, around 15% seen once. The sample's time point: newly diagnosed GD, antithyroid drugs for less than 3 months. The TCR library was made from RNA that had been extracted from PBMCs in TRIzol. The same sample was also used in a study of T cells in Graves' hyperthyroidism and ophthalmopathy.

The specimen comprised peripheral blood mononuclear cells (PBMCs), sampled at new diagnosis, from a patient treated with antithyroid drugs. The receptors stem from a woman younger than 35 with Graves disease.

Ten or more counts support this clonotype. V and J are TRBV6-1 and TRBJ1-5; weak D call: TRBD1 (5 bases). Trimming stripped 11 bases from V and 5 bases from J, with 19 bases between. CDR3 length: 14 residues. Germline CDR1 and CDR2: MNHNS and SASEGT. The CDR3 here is CAPLGTEEDQPQHF. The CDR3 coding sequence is TGTGCCCCGCTTGGGACGGAGGAGGATCAGCCCCAGCATTTT.

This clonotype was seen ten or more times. The CDR3 region is CASSQDRGHTEAFF. The CDR3 coding sequence is TGTGCCAGCAGCCAAGACAGGGGGCACACTGAAGCTTTCTTT. V usage is TRBV4-2 and J usage is TRBJ1-1; 8 bases align to TRBD1. Per germline, CDR1 LGHNA and CDR2 YNFKEQ. V lost 0 bases and J lost 3; bases outside the gene matches: 0. This CDR3 region has 14 residues.

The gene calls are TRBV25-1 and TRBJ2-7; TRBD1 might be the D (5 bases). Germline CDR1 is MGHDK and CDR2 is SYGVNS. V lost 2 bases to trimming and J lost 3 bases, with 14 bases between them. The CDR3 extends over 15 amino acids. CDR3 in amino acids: CASSEPGINSYEQYF. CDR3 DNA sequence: TGTGCCAGCAGTGAACCAGGGATCAATAGCTACGAGCAGTACTTC.

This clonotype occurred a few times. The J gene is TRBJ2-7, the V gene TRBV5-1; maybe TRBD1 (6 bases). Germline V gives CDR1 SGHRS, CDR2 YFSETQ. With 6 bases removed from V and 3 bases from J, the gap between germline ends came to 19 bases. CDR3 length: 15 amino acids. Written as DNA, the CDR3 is TGCGCCAGCACCCGCGGTTGGGGGCGAAACTACGAGCAGTACTTC. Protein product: CASTRGWGRNYEQYF.

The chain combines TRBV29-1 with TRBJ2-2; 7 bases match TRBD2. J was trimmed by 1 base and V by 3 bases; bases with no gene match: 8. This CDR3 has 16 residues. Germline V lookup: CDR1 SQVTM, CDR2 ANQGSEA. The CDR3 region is CSVDNLERGNTGELFF. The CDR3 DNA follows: TGCAGCGTTGATAATCTCGAGCGGGGGAACACCGGGGAGCTGTTTTTT.

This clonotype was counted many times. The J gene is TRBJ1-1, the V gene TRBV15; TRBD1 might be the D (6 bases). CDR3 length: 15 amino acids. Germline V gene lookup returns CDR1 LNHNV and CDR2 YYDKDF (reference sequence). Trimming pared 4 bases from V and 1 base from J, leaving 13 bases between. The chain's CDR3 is CATSTGTLGNTEAFF. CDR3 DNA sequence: TGTGCCACCAGCACAGGGACACTTGGGAACACTGAAGCTTTCTTT.

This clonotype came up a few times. The CDR3 loop reads CASSSSGTGGDMLFF. The DNA of the CDR3 is TGTGCCAGCAGCTCATCGGGGACAGGGGGCGATATGCTGTTTTTT. The chain recombines TRBV28 with TRBJ1-4, with 12 bases fitting TRBD1. J gave up 14 bases and V 6 bases, and 13 bases lay outside the gene matches. The germline CDR1 and CDR2 sequences are MDHEN and SYDVKM. This CDR3 has 15 amino acids.

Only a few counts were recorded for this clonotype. Written as DNA, the CDR3 is TGTGCCACCAGTGATTTCCGGAGGGGTAGCGGGGGCTACAATGAGCAGTTCTTC. It translates to CATSDFRRGSGGYNEQFF. The chain is built from TRBV24-1 and TRBJ2-1; 9 bases agree with TRBD2. From germline, CDR1 is KGHDR and CDR2 SFDVKD. The CDR3 has 18 residues. Trimming at V came to 1 base and at J to 3 bases, leaving 9 bases not matched to a gene.

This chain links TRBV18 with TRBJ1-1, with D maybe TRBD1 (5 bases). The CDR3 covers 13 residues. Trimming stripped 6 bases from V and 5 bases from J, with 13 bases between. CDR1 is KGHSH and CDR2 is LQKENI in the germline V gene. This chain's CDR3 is CASSARGQTEAFF. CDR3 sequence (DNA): TGTGCCAGCTCCGCGCGGGGCCAGACTGAAGCTTTCTTT.

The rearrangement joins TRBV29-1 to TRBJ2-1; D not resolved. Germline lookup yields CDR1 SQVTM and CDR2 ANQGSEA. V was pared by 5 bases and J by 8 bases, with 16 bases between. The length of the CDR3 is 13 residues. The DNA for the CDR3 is TGCAGCGTTTCCGCCCCGGGTGCGGATGAGCAGTTCTTC. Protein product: CSVSAPGADEQFF.

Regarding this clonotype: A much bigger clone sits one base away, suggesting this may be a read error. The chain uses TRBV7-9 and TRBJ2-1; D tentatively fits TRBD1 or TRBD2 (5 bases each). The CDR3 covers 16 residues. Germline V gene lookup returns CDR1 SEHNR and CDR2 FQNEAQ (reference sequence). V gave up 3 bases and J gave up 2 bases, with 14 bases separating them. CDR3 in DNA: TGTGCCAGCAGCTTCCAAGCCGGGACCGCCTACAATGAGCAGTTCTTC. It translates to CASSFQAGTAYNEQFF.

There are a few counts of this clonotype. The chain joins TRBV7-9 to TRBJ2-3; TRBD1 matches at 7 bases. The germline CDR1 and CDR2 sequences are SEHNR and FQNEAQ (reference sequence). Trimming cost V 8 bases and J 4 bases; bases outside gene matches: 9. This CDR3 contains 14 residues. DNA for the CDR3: TGTGCCAGCGGCATTGACAGGGCCGCAGATACGCAGTATTTT. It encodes CASGIDRAADTQYF.

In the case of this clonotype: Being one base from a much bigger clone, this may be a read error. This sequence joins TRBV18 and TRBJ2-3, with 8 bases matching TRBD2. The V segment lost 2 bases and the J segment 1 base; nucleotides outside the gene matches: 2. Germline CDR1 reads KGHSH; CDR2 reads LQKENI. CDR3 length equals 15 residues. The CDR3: CASSPAAGGTDTQYF. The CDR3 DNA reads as TGTGCCAGCTCACCAGCAGCGGGAGGCACAGATACGCAGTATTTT.

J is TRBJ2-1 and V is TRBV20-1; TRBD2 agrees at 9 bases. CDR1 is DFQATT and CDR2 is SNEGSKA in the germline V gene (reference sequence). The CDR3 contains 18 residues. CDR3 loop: CSAVTGLAPRSSYNEQFF. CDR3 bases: TGCAGCGCAGTCACGGGACTAGCTCCGCGAAGCTCCTACAATGAGCAGTTCTTC.

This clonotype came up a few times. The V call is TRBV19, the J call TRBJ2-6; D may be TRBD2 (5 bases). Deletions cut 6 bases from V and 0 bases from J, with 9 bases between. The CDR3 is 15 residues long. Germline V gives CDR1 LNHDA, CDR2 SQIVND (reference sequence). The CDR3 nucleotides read TGTGCCAGTAGCCCCGGACTCTCTGGGGCCAACGTCCTGACTTTC. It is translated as CASSPGLSGANVLTF.

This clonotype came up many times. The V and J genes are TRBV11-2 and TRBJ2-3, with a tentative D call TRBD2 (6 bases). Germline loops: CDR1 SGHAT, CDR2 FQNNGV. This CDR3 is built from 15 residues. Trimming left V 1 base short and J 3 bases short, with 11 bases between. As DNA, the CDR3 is TGTGCCAGCAGCTTAGTGGCGGGGCCTACAGATACGCAGTATTTT. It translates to CASSLVAGPTDTQYF.

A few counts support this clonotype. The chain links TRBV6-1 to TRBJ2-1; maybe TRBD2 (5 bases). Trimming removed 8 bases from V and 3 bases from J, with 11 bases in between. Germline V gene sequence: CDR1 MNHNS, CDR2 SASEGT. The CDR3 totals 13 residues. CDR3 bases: TGTGCCAGCTTTGGACGGGACTACAATGAGCAGTTCTTC. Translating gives CASFGRDYNEQFF.

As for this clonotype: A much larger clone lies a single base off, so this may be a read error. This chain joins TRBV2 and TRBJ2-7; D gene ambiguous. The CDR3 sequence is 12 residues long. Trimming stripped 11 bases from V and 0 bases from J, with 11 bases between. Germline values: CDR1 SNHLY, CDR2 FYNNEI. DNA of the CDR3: TGTGCCGGGGAACGGAGCTCCTACGAGCAGTACTTC. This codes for CAGERSSYEQYF.

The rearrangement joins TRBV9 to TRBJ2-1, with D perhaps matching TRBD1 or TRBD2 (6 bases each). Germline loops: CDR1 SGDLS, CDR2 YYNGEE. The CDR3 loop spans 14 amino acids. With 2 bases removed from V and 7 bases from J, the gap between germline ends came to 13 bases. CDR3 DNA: TGTGCCAGCAGCGTGGGGGGCGCCTGGAATGAGCAGTTCTTC. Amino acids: CASSVGGAWNEQFF. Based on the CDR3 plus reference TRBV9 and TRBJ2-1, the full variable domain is DSGVTQTPKHLITATGQRVTLRCSPRSGDLSVYWYQQSLDQGLQFLIQYYNGEERAKGNILERFSAQQFPDLHSELNLSSLELGDSALYFCASSVGGAWNEQFFGPGTRLTVL.

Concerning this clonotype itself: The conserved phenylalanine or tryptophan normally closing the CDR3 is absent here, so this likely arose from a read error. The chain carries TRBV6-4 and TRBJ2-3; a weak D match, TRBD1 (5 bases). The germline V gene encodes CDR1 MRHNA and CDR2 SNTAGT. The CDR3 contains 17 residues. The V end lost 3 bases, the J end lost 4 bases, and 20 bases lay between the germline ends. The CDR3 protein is CASSERSLPGQSDTQYS. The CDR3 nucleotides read TGTGCCAGCAGTGAAAGGTCCCTCCCAGGGCAATCAGATACGCAGTATTCT.

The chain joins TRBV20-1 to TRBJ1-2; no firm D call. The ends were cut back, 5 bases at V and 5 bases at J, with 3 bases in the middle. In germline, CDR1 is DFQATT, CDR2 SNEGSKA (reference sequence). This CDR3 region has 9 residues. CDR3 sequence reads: CSAAYGYTF. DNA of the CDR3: TGCAGTGCTGCGTATGGCTACACCTTC.

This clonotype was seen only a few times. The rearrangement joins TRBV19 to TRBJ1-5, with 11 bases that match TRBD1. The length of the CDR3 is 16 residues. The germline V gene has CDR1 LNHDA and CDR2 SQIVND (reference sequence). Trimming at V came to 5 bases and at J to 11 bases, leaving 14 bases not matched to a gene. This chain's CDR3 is CASSPRGQGALDAQHF. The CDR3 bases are TGTGCCAGTAGTCCCCGCGGACAGGGGGCCCTTGATGCCCAGCATTTT.

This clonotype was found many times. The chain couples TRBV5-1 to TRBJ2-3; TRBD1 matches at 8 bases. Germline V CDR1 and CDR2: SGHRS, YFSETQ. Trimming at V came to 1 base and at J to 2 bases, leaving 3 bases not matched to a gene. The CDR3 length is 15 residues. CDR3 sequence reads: CASSLKTGVTDTQYF. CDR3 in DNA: TGCGCCAGCAGCTTGAAGACAGGGGTCACAGATACGCAGTATTTT.

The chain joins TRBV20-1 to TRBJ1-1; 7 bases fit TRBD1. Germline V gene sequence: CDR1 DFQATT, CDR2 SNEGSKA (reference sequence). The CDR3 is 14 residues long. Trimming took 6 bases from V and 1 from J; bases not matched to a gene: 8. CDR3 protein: CSAPRQGKNTEAFF. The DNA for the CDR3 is TGCAGTGCACCAAGACAGGGAAAGAACACTGAAGCTTTCTTT.

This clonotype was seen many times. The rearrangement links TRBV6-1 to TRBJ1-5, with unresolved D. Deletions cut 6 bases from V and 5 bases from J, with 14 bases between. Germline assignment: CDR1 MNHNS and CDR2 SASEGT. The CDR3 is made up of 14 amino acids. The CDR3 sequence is CASSLTGLYQPQHF. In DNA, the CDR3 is TGTGCCAGCAGCTTGACGGGGTTATATCAGCCCCAGCATTTT.

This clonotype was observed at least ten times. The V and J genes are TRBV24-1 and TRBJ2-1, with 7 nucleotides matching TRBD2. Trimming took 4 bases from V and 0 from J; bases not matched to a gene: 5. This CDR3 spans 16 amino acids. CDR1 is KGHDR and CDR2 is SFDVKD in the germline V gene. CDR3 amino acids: CATSDPAGSSYNEQFF. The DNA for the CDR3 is TGTGCCACCAGTGACCCAGCGGGGAGCTCCTACAATGAGCAGTTCTTC.

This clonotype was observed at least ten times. The CDR3 nucleotides are TGCGCCAGCAGCTTGGTAGGGGCGGACAATCAGCCCCAGCATTTT. Its translation: CASSLVGADNQPQHF. The chain links TRBV5-1 to TRBJ1-5, with a weak D call TRBD1 (5 bases). V was trimmed by 0 bases and J by 3 bases, leaving 10 bases between them. Germline CDR1 is SGHRS and CDR2 is YFSETQ. CDR3 length: 15 amino acids.